Below, 29 T cell receptor beta chains from the same sample are listed, as sequenced in a study of blood T cell repertoires in COVID-19. The assay was immunoSEQ multiplex PCR, and TCRdb's table has in-frame clones only and misses some. The sample includes 200,000 to 250,000 clones, 65% to 90% of them seen just once. Input material: peripheral blood. The receptors originated from a woman aged 40 to 49 who had recovered from COVID-19.

The chain recombines TRBV5-4 with TRBJ2-1; D perhaps matches TRBD2 (6 bases). Germline CDR1 is SGHNT and CDR2 is YYREEE (reference sequence). Trimming left V 1 base short and J 5 bases short, with 16 bases between. The length of the CDR3 is 16 residues. The CDR3 reads CASSLSRGNSHNEQFF. The CDR3 coding sequence is TGTGCCAGCAGCTTGTCCCGGGGGAATTCGCACAATGAGCAGTTCTTC.

CDR3 amino acids: CATSDLPETGGRETQYF. The CDR3 bases are TGTGCCACCAGTGATTTGCCGGAGACAGGGGGCAGGGAGACCCAGTACTTC. The J gene is TRBJ2-5, the V gene TRBV24-1; TRBD1 aligns across 10 bases. Germline CDR1 is KGHDR and CDR2 is SFDVKD. Germline trimming cut 0 bases from V and 5 bases from J; bases unmatched to any gene: 8. The CDR3 is 17 amino acids.

This chain uses TRBV5-1 with TRBJ1-5; TRBD1 might be the D (6 bases). The CDR3 has 15 residues. Between the trimmed V and J ends, which lost 5 bases and 2 bases, there was a span of 14 bases. Germline CDR1 reads SGHRS; CDR2 reads YFSETQ. The CDR3 DNA reads as TGCGCCAGCAGTAGGGGGGGTCTCGGCAATCAGCCCCAGCATTTT. Translated: CASSRGGLGNQPQHF.

The V gene is TRBV10-1, the J gene TRBJ2-7; TRBD1 aligns across 10 bases. Germline CDR1 reads WNHNN; CDR2 reads SYGVQD (reference sequence). Losses at the gene ends were 0 bases for V and 11 bases for J; bases not matched to a gene: 13. This CDR3 contains 16 residues. The CDR3 DNA sequence: TGCGCCAGCAGTGAGTCTGCCGGGACAGGGGCCCAACAGGAGTACTTC. It yields the protein CASSESAGTGAQQEYF.

The count of this clone is one. The chain combines TRBV10-3 with TRBJ1-4; 9 bases line up with TRBD1. CDR3 length: 14 amino acids. With 2 bases clipped from V and 5 bases from J, the junction kept 0 bases outside the gene matches. The V gene's germline CDR1 is ENHRY and CDR2 SYGVKD. CDR3: CAISEGQGNEKLFF. For the CDR3, the DNA is TGTGCCATCAGTGAGGGACAGGGGAATGAAAAACTGTTTTTT.

The chain combines TRBV3-1 (or the pseudogene TRBV3-2) with TRBJ2-5; 8 bases are a match to TRBD2. V shed 3 bases and J 2 bases; nucleotides not matched to a gene: 8. The CDR3 runs to 16 residues. Germline loops: CDR1 LGHDT, CDR2 YNNKEL (reference sequence). CDR3 bases: TGTGCCAGCAGCCAGAGGCGGGGGGTGGTACAAGAGACCCAGTACTTC. This encodes CASSQRRGVVQETQYF.

The chain uses TRBV19 and TRBJ2-1, with TRBD2 as a possible D gene (6 bases). The V gene's germline CDR1 is LNHDA and CDR2 SQIVND (reference sequence). The CDR3 is 13 amino acids. V was clipped by 3 bases and J by 4 bases, with 7 bases between them. CDR3 loop: CASSIGTYNEQFF. CDR3 coding DNA: TGTGCCAGTAGTATCGGGACTTACAATGAGCAGTTCTTC.

This clone has only one observation. This chain links TRBV11-3 with TRBJ2-3, with 10 bases lining up with TRBD2. Per germline, CDR1 SGHNT and CDR2 YENEEA. The CDR3 loop spans 16 amino acids. Unmatched junction bases numbered 7, after V lost 1 base and J lost 6 bases. CDR3 sequence: CASSLGVAGGRDTQYF. The CDR3 DNA reads TGTGCCAGCAGCTTAGGGGTAGCGGGGGGCCGGGATACGCAGTATTTT.

As to this clone: Mismatch with germline at one junction end may stem from a read error. The V call is TRBV10-3, the J call TRBJ1-2; 7 nucleotides match TRBD1. In germline, CDR1 is ENHRY, CDR2 SYGVKD. This CDR3 has 13 residues. CDR3 region: CAIREGASYGYTF. As DNA, the CDR3 is TGTGCCATCCGTGAGGGGGCGAGCTATGGCTACACCTTC.

In nucleotides, the CDR3 is TGTGCCAGCAGCTCGTTGGGACAGGGAGATTCACCCCTCCACTTT. Amino acids: CASSSLGQGDSPLHF. The gene calls are TRBV16 and TRBJ1-6; TRBD1 aligns across 9 bases. Looked up from germline, CDR1 is KGHSY and CDR2 is FQNENV. The trim removed 5 bases at V and 8 bases at J, leaving 7 bases unmatched. The CDR3 contains 15 residues.

This clone has a handful of counts. The chain has TRBV2 and TRBJ1-6, with unresolved D. CDR1 is SNHLY, CDR2 FYNNEI, per germline. V dropped 3 bases and J dropped 15 bases, with 15 bases sitting between them. This CDR3 is built from 13 residues. CDR3 in amino acids: CASSESLEELLHF. As DNA, the CDR3 is TGTGCCAGCAGTGAGAGCTTGGAGGAGCTCCTCCACTTT.

Here the CDR3 reads CASTSPPLRDSPLHF. In nucleotides, the CDR3 is TGTGCCAGTACCTCTCCTCCTTTGCGGGATTCACCCCTCCACTTT. The gene calls are TRBV19 and TRBJ1-6; no reliable D call. V dropped 7 bases and J dropped 8 bases, with 18 bases sitting between them. CDR1 and CDR2 (germline): LNHDA, SQIVND (reference sequence). There are 15 residues in the CDR3.

This clone was recorded only once. The V gene is TRBV6-2 or TRBV6-3, the J gene TRBJ1-5; a weak D match, TRBD1 (6 bases). V lost 5 bases to trimming and J lost 0 bases, with 17 bases between them. CDR3 size: 17 residues. Germline loops: CDR1 MNHEY, CDR2 SVGEGT. The CDR3 is CASSRQKQGYSNQPQHF. The DNA of the CDR3 is TGTGCCAGCAGTCGCCAGAAACAGGGATATAGCAATCAGCCCCAGCATTTT.

This sequence joins TRBV2 and TRBJ1-5; D uncertain. The CDR3 has 13 amino acids. Trimming took off 2 bases at V and 6 bases at J, with 8 bases between the two ends. The V gene's germline CDR1 is SNHLY and CDR2 FYNNEI. The DNA for the CDR3 is TGTGCCAGCAGTGAAATGTTCAGTCAGCCCCAGCATTTT. This translates into CASSEMFSQPQHF.

This CDR3 reads CASSEQGEDYGYTF. The CDR3, as DNA: TGTGCCAGCAGTGAACAGGGTGAGGACTATGGCTACACCTTC. The V call is TRBV2, the J call TRBJ1-2; possible D gene TRBD1, 5 bases. The CDR3 covers 14 residues. V was pared by 2 bases and J by 3 bases, with 10 bases between. CDR1 and CDR2 from the germline V gene are SNHLY and FYNNEI.

This sequence joins TRBV29-1 and TRBJ1-1; D possibly corresponds to TRBD1 (5 bases). The CDR3 contains 15 residues. Germline CDR1 and CDR2: SQVTM and ANQGSEA. Trimming cost V 5 bases and J 6 bases, with 22 bases left between them. The CDR3 nucleotides are TGCAGCGTTTATTTTGCAGGGTGGAGTAACGCTGAAGCTTTCTTT. Translated: CSVYFAGWSNAEAFF.

This chain connects TRBV18 to TRBJ2-5, with D perhaps TRBD2 (6 bases). The ends were cut back, 6 bases at V and 5 bases at J, with 16 bases in the middle. Germline loops: CDR1 KGHSH, CDR2 LQKENI. The CDR3 covers 14 residues. The CDR3 region is CASSPGVAAETQYF. The CDR3 nucleotides read TGTGCCAGCTCCCCCGGGGTAGCGGCGGAGACCCAGTACTTC.

This clone has a handful of counts. This chain uses TRBV18 with TRBJ1-5; D remains ambiguous. Between the trimmed V and J ends, which lost 6 bases and 6 bases, there was a span of 18 bases. Germline V gene data show CDR1 as KGHSH and CDR2 as LQKENI. The CDR3 extends over 15 amino acids. The CDR3 sequence: CASSPGRAEGQPQHF. Here the CDR3 DNA reads TGTGCCAGCTCTCCTGGAAGGGCTGAGGGTCAGCCCCAGCATTTT.

The V call is TRBV27, the J call TRBJ1-5; D is unclear. The CDR3 is made up of 13 amino acids. V lost 2 bases and J lost 6, with 8 bases in between. Per the germline V gene, CDR1 is MNHEY and CDR2 is SMNVEV (reference sequence). This CDR3 is CASSLGGRQPQHF. Here the CDR3 DNA reads TGTGCCAGCAGTTTAGGAGGCCGTCAGCCCCAGCATTTT.

This chain links TRBV7-2 with TRBJ2-7; 10 bases are shared with TRBD2. V shed 1 base and J 2 bases; nucleotides not matched to a gene: 11. The germline V gene has CDR1 SGHTA and CDR2 FQGNSA. This CDR3 contains 18 residues. DNA of the CDR3: TGTGCCAGCAGCTTAGTATCTAGCGGGGGAACCTCGCCCTACGAGCAGTACTTC. It is translated as CASSLVSSGGTSPYEQYF.

The chain joins TRBV5-1 to TRBJ2-3, with D perhaps TRBD1 (6 bases). The CDR3 is 15 amino acids. Trimming removed 0 bases from V and 2 bases from J, with 10 bases in between. CDR1 is SGHRS, CDR2 YFSETQ, per germline. The CDR3 DNA follows: TGCGCCAGCAGCTTGGGGGCAGGGGACACAGATACGCAGTATTTT. This gives the protein CASSLGAGDTDTQYF.

The chain combines TRBV5-1 with TRBJ2-5, with TRBD1 matching over 9 bases. J gave up 2 bases and V 3 bases, and 2 bases lay outside the gene matches. The germline gives CDR1 SGHRS, CDR2 YFSETQ. This CDR3 region has 14 residues. CDR3 sequence reads: CASSSGTGQETQYF. CDR3 coding DNA: TGCGCCAGCAGCTCCGGGACAGGGCAAGAGACCCAGTACTTC. The full variable domain, its missing parts supplied by reference TRBV5-1 and TRBJ2-5, is KAGVTQTPRYLIKTRGQQVTLSCSPISGHRSVSWYQQTPGQGLQFLFEYFSETQRNKGNFPGRFSGRQFSNSRSEMNVSTLELGDSALYLCASSSGTGQETQYFGPGTRLLVL.

DNA of the CDR3: TGTGCCAGCAGCCCCCGACAGGGTGGCCCCTACGAGCAGTACTTC. Translating gives CASSPRQGGPYEQYF. This chain connects TRBV5-8 to TRBJ2-7, with 7 bases matching TRBD1. The CDR3 length is 15 residues. Unmatched junction bases numbered 9, after V lost 4 bases and J lost 2 bases. CDR1 SGHTS and CDR2 YDEGEE come from the germline V gene.

J is TRBJ1-2 and V is TRBV27; no clear D. The ends were cut back, 4 bases at V and 0 bases at J, with 15 bases in the middle. The CDR3 is 16 amino acids. In germline, CDR1 is MNHEY, CDR2 SMNVEV (reference sequence). Here the CDR3 DNA reads TGTGCCAGCAGTTCCCGCATCGGGGAAGCTAACTATGGCTACACCTTC. Translation gives CASSSRIGEANYGYTF.

The chain is built from TRBV7-2 and TRBJ2-7, with D maybe TRBD2 (6 bases). V gave up 2 bases and J gave up 5 bases, with 16 bases separating them. Germline V CDR1 and CDR2: SGHTA, FQGNSA. The CDR3 loop spans 15 amino acids. CDR3 coding DNA: TGTGCCAGCAGCTTAACGGGACTCATGGACCACGAGCAGTACTTC. Encoded protein: CASSLTGLMDHEQYF.

The CDR3 DNA sequence: TGTGCCAGCAGCTTGGACAGGTTCAGGACCTATGAAAAACTGTTTTTT. As protein: CASSLDRFRTYEKLFF. V usage is TRBV28 and J usage is TRBJ1-4; 7 positions match TRBD1. Germline assignment: CDR1 MDHEN and CDR2 SYDVKM. This CDR3 region has 16 residues. V lost 6 bases and J lost 6; bases outside the gene matches: 13. Complete variable domain (other parts from reference TRBV28 and TRBJ1-4): DVKVTQSSRYLVKRTGEKVFLECVQDMDHENMFWYRQDPGLGLRLIYFSYDVKMKEKGDIPEGYSVSREKKERFSLILESASTNQTSMYLCASSLDRFRTYEKLFFGSGTQLSVL.

The J gene is TRBJ2-7, the V gene TRBV5-1, with D perhaps TRBD1 (6 bases). V was trimmed by 4 bases and J by 6 bases, leaving 11 bases between them. Germline-derived CDR1 and CDR2 are SGHRS and YFSETQ. CDR3 size: 12 residues. The CDR3 protein is CASSGAGAEQYF. The CDR3 bases are TGCGCCAGCAGCGGGGCAGGGGCCGAGCAGTACTTC.

This chain joins TRBV4-3 and TRBJ2-1; maybe TRBD1 (6 bases). The CDR3 totals 18 residues. Trimming took 1 base from V and 1 from J, leaving 17 bases between them. Germline V gene lookup returns CDR1 LGHNA and CDR2 YSLEER. CDR3 DNA: TGCGCCAGCAGCCAAGGAGGTCCAGGGGTTGGTTCCTACAATGAGCAGTTCTTC. This encodes CASSQGGPGVGSYNEQFF.

This clone was seen just once. The rearrangement links TRBV7-8 to TRBJ1-2; D is undetermined. Trimming took off 1 base at V and 3 bases at J, with 18 bases between the two ends. From germline, CDR1 is SGHVS and CDR2 FQNEAQ. The CDR3 contains 17 residues. The CDR3 sequence: CASSLGDSWNDYYGYTF. The CDR3 nucleotides are TGTGCCAGCAGCTTAGGCGACTCATGGAACGATTACTATGGCTACACCTTC.